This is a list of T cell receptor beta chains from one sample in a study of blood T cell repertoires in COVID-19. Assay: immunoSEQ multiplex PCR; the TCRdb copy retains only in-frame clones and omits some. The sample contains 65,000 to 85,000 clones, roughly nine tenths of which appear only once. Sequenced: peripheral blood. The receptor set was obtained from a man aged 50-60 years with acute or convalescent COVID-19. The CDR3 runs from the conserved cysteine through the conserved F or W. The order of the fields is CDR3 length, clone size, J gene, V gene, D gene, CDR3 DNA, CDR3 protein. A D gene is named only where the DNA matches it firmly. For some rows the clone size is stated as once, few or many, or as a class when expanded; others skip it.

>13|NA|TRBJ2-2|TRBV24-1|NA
TGTGCCACCAGTGATTCGAGTCCCCGGGAGCTGTTTTTT
CATSDSSPRELFF
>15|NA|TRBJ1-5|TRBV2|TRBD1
TGTGCCACCGACCGGGACAGGGGGCCGGGGCAGCCCCAGCATTTT
CATDRDRGPGQPQHF
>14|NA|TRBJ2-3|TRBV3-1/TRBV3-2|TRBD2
TGTGCCACAGGAGCGGGAGCGTTTTGGAATACGCAGTATTTT
CATGAGAFWNTQYF
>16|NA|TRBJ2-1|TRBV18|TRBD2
TGTGCCAGCTATCAAAAGCGGGGATCAGACTACAATGAGCAGTTCTTC
CASYQKRGSDYNEQFF
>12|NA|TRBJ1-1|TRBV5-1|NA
TGCGCCAGCAGCTTGGGACACCCTGAAGCTTTCTTT
CASSLGHPEAFF
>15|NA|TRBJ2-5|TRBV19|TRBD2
TGTGCCAGTAGAAGGACTAGCGGGCGACAAGAGACCCAGTACTTC
CASRRTSGRQETQYF
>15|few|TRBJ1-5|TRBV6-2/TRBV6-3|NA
TGTGCCAGCAGTTACCTTGCAGGGTTGGAACAGCCCCAGCATTTT
CASSYLAGLEQPQHF
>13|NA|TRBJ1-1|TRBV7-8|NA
TGTGCCAGCAGCTTAGCAGGGGTAACTGAAGCTTTCTTT
CASSLAGVTEAFF
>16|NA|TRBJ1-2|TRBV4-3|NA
TGCGCCAGCAGCCAAGGATACCCGACAGGATTTGGTGGCTACACCTTC
CASSQGYPTGFGGYTF
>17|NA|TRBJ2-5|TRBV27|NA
TGTGCCAGCAGTTTTCGGGGGGCAGGGGGCTTTCAAGAGACCCAGTACTTC
CASSFRGAGGFQETQYF
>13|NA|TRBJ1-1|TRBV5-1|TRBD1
TGCGCCAGCAGCCGCCGGGACAGCCAAGAAGCTTTCTTT
CASSRRDSQEAFF
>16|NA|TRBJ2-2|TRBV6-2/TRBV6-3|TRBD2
TGTGCCAGCACCCCGGGACTAGCGGGAGTGATCGGGGAGCTGTTTTTT
CASTPGLAGVIGELFF
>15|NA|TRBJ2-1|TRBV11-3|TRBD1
TGTGCCAGCAGCCCCGGACAGGGGAGCGACAATGAGCAGTTCTTC
CASSPGQGSDNEQFF
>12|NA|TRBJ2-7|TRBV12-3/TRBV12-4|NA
TGTGCCAGCAGTTTTGAGACTGGGGAGCAGTACTTC
CASSFETGEQYF
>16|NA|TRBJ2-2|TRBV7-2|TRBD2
TGTGCCAGCAGCTTCGTGGCGGGGGGGGACACCGGGGAGCTGTTTTTT
CASSFVAGGDTGELFF
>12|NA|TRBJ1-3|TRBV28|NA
TGTGCCTGGGAAGGTCCGGGGAACACCATATATTTT
CAWEGPGNTIYF